The present T cell receptor beta chain was sequenced within a study of Ad26.COV2.S vaccination and SARS-CoV-2 variants. Measured with immunoSEQ multiplex PCR; TCRdb has only the in-frame clones, and not every one. The repertoire holds some 330,000 clones, with under 90% as singletons. Treatment defined: 15 to 20 received Ad26.COV2.S at low or high dose, single or two shots; five or six received placebo; per-sample allocation not given. Day 63 after the first injection of vaccine or placebo was the sampling time. V was clipped by 8 bases and J by 2 bases; unmatched bases: 3. The V gene's germline CDR1 is MNHEY and CDR2 SVGAGI. The CDR3 spans 13 residues. As for this clone: Its antigen is currently unknown.

Findings of the study overall: Non-spike TCR breadth was similar in vaccine and placebo recipients.

This chain connects TRBV6-5 to TRBJ2-1; 7 bases are a match to TRBD2. The TCR originated in a person aged 18-65 years who received the Ad26.COV2.S COVID-19 vaccine or a placebo. The input for sequencing was peripheral blood, taken in a trial of Ad26.COV2.S vaccine versus placebo. The CDR3 loop reads CASGTIPYNEQFF. CDR3 DNA sequence: TGTGCCAGCGGGACTATACCCTACAATGAGCAGTTCTTC.